The clone carrying this T cell receptor (beta chain) was seen a handful of times. The antigen is undetermined. This specimen comes from a study of T cell repertoires in cytomegalovirus infection. Study context: It can be stated that public TCR beta signatures indicated CMV infection as well as a matching HLA type. Study conclusions and caveats: Of the TCR beta families, the public ones yielded a cumulative frequency that identified carriers of CMV plus the relevant HLA. HLA-C-restricted, CMV-specific TCR beta clonotypes were dominant ex vivo.

The CDR3 totals 16 residues. Germline CDR1 MNHNS, CDR2 SASEGT. V dropped 0 bases and J dropped 5 bases, with 17 bases sitting between them. Each CDR3 protein gets one entry after TCRdb re-called the reads with MiXCR. In the table there are about 97,000 distinct CDR3 sequences, approximately 15% of which are singletons. The chain carries TRBV6-1 and TRBJ2-7; D tentatively reads TRBD1 or TRBD2 (6 bases each). The material sequenced was PBMCs. The clonotype was recovered from a human donor in good health (CMV status not recorded). Some clones in this sample may be carry-over from other donors' samples. The CDR3 loop is CASSEALLGGLDEQYF. The CDR3 DNA follows: TGTGCCAGCAGTGAAGCGCTTCTCGGGGGCCTAGACGAGCAGTACTTC.